One T cell receptor (beta chain) is described in this entry. This clone was seen just once. The antigen it recognizes is unknown. Base qualities are not at hand, and no much larger clone is one base apart. A distance of 10 bases separates the germline ends of V and J, which lose 3 bases and 2 bases respectively. As encoded in the germline V gene (reference sequence), CDR1 is GTSNPN while CDR2 is SVGIG. Its CDR3 holds 13 amino acids, cysteine through phenylalanine. The only DNA kept is the CDR3, 39 bases in frame from the first base. This sample is part of a study of shared clonotypes between healthy human individuals (dated by TCRdb to the early 2020s). Concerning the study at large: The cohort included three men and a couple of women between 18 and 49 years of age. Leukapheresis yielded between about 0.8 and 8.9 billion PBMCs per donor. To estimate repertoire size and how much clonotype sharing occurs between individuals, the study deeply sequenced the blood TCR repertoires of five or six healthy adults. Different laboratories and diverse techniques were used to prepare libraries and sequence TCR repertoires, to increase sequencing depth and limit assay-specific biases. For each donor, CD4 naive and CD4 memory were each run on three plates, CD8 naive on two plates, and CD8 memory on one plate.

The paper as a whole reports these results and caveats: Sharing across a few donors was observed for 5% to 6.5% of naive CD4, over 3% of naive CD8, 2% to 2.5% of memory CD4, and about 0.38% of memory CD8 clonotypes. Rarefaction of sorted-subset datasets indicated incomplete sequencing despite the large sequencing depth. Based on pairwise subsampling, the degree of clonotype sharing among donors was expected to be affected by sequencing depth. The small number of donors limited the genetic and exposure-history diversity represented. Sampling was restricted to blood, and TCR repertoires in tissue are likely to differ from TCR repertoires in blood. Compared with non-shared clonotypes, the clonotypes found in all four sorted-subset donors had higher generation probabilities. Naive subsets generally had larger estimated clonotype richness than memory subsets.

Using the deep immunoSEQ assay, TCR CDR3 regions were amplified from genomic DNA by multiplex PCR. Extracted genomic DNA from each cell subset was distributed evenly across all wells of several immunoSEQ 96-well plates, and each plate was treated as a replicate. For sorted subsets, around 200 ng genomic DNA, equal to some 28,000 T cell genomes, was loaded into each replicate PCR. Purified libraries were quantified with a Qubit 3.0 fluorometer, sized on a Bioanalyzer 2100, and re-quantified with the KAPA Library Quantification kit. Each immunoSEQ 96-well plate was sequenced on its own single-read 150-cycle Illumina NextSeq 550 flow cell. Per the authors' processing: Because only junctional sequences without quality scores were contained in the immunoSEQ output, filtering matching that applied to full-length reads could not be performed. Sequences were annotated with PyIR, a Python wrapper for IgBLAST v1.9, using IMGT germline references to assign V/J genes and CDR3. Reads were removed for weak V/J assignments (E-value above 1e-6), missing CDR3, stop codons, out-of-frame junctions, or ambiguous translated residues. V3J clonotypes were defined by identical inferred V gene, J gene, and CDR3 amino acid sequence. Percentage overlap between repertoires was computed as shared unique clonotypes divided by the size of the smaller repertoire. Repertoire richness was assessed with RTK rarefaction, the Chao1 estimator, and Recon v2.1 estimates of unobserved clonotypes. For all TCRbeta clonotypes obtained by the gDNA method from a few donors, generation probabilities were computed with OLGA. TCRdb took over this immuneACCESS table, retaining in-frame rearrangements with V and J assigned. Such tables are incomplete; in checked studies, under half of the missing clones stem from an unresolved V gene, and the remainder is unexplained. The V and J calls and clone size come from that table; D and trimming were worked out from the DNA. This sample lists 550,000 to 850,000 clones; about 74% were detected once. Of the sample, 1.5% to 2% falls within the top ten clones.

The donors were healthy, HIV-negative adults with no recently reported acute infections or vaccinations. Only Caucasian adults living in Nashville, Tennessee, USA were represented among the donors. CD4+ T cells were enriched by magnetic negative selection, after which naive cells were positively selected on CD45RA and the negative fraction was taken as the memory subset. Blood was obtained by leukapheresis, after which PBMCs were separated by Ficoll-Histopaque density gradient centrifugation and cryopreserved in liquid nitrogen vapor phase. Analytical flow cytometry was used to check the purity and quantity of every magnetically sorted T cell population. Genomic DNA was isolated from each sorted fraction and quantified by UV absorbance on a Nanodrop 2000c.

Sequencing input: memory CD4+ T cells sorted from blood. The cell subset or site label, as the study defines it: CD45RA-negative fraction. The rearrangement combines TRBV30 with TRBJ2-5; no confident D gene assignment can be made. The source of this sequence is a woman aged 25-40 years in good health. The nucleotide sequence reads TGTGCCTGGAGCCCACAGTTACAAGAGACCCAGTACTTC. It encodes CAWSPQLQETQYF. Joined to the reference TRBV30 and TRBJ2-5 proteins, this CDR3 gives the full variable domain: SQTIHQWPATLVQPVGSPLSLECTVEGTSNPNLYWYRQAAGRGLQLLFYSVGIGQISSEVPQNLSASRPQDRQFILSSKKLLLSDSGFYLCAWSPQLQETQYFGPGTRLLVL.